This T cell receptor beta chain is from a study of cytomegalovirus exposure and HLA in healthy donors. Primers: 60 Vbeta forward and 13 Jbeta reverse. Method: immunoSEQ multiplex PCR; TCRdb's copy keeps in-frame clones and lacks some. The data show 40,000 to 45,000 clones, 64% seen once. The CDR3 totals 15 residues. Germline V lookup: CDR1 SEHNR, CDR2 FQNEAQ (reference sequence). Trimming took off 1 base at V and 4 bases at J, with 10 bases between the two ends. This rearrangement joins TRBV7-9 to TRBJ2-2, with D possibly being TRBD1 (5 bases). Sequences were obtained from PBMCs. The receptor was derived from a human donor in good health. The CDR3 DNA is TGTGCCAGCAGCTTAGAGCCAGGGCTCACCGGGGAGCTGTTTTTT. This gives the protein CASSLEPGLTGELFF.